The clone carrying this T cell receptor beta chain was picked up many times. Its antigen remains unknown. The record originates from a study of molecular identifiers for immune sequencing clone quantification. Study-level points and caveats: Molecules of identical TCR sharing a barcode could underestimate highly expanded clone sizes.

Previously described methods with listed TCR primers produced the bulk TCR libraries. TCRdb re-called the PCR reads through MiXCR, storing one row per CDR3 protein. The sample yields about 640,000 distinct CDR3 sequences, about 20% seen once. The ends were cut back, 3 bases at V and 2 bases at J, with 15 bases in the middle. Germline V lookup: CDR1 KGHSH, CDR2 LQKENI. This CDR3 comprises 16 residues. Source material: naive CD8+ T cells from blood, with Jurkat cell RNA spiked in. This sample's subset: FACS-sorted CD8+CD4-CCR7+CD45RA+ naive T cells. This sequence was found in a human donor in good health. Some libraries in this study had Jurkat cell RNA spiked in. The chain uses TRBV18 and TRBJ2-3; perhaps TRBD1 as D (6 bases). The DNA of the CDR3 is TGTGCCAGCTCACCCCCGGGACAAGAACTCACAGATACGCAGTATTTT. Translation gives CASSPPGQELTDTQYF. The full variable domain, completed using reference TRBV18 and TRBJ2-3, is NAGVMQNPRHLVRRRGQEARLRCSPMKGHSHVYWYRQLPEEGLKFMVYLQKENIIDESGMPKERFSAEFPKEGPSILRIQQVVRGDSAAYFCASSPPGQELTDTQYFGPGTRLTVL.